Listed below are T cell receptor beta chains from one sample, sequenced in a study of low-dose radiotherapy and immunotherapy resistance in tumors. Using its own MiXCR run on the reads, TCRdb lists one record per CDR3 protein. The sample has 95,000 to 100,000 distinct CDR3 sequences; less than 25% are singletons. The sample here was PBMCs, taken after low-dose radiotherapy plus immunotherapy. Receptors were obtained from a male donor with prostate cancer. The CDR3 runs from the conserved cysteine through the conserved F or W. Fields, in order: V gene, clone size, D gene, J gene, CDR3 DNA, CDR3 protein. A D gene is named only where the DNA matches it firmly. Not every row has a clone size; where given, it reads once, few, many or a size class.

V: TRBV12-3/TRBV12-4
size: many
D: -
J: TRBJ2-5
DNA: TGTGCCAGCAGTTTGGAGCAGCAAGAGACCCAGTACTTC
CDR3: CASSLEQQETQYF

V: TRBV19
size: many
D: TRBD1
J: TRBJ1-5
DNA: TGTGCCAGTAGCATCTTTACAGGGGACGGTCAGCCCCAGCATTTT
CDR3: CASSIFTGDGQPQHF

V: TRBV5-1
size: many
D: TRBD2
J: TRBJ2-3
DNA: TGCGCCAGCAGCTTGGGAACTAGCGGGGGGGCCGGGGCAGATACGCAGTATTTT
CDR3: CASSLGTSGGAGADTQYF

V: TRBV11-2
size: many
D: -
J: TRBJ1-2
DNA: TGTGCCAGCACCGGATTAGGACGGAACTATGGCTACACCTTC
CDR3: CASTGLGRNYGYTF

V: TRBV21-1
size: many
D: -
J: TRBJ2-7
DNA: TGTGCCAGCACCCCGGACGGAACCTACGAGCAGTACTTC
CDR3: CASTPDGTYEQYF

V: TRBV6-6
size: few
D: -
J: TRBJ1-5
DNA: TGTGCCAGCACCCCTGGGAGCTATAGCAATCAGCCCCAGCATTTT
CDR3: CASTPGSYSNQPQHF

V: TRBV7-2
size: many
D: -
J: TRBJ2-7
DNA: TGTGCCAGCAGCTATACAGGGCTTAGCTCCTACGAGCAGTACTTC
CDR3: CASSYTGLSSYEQYF

V: TRBV7-6
size: many
D: -
J: TRBJ2-1
DNA: TGTGCCAGCAGCGCCTCCAGATCGAGGAATGAGCAGTTCTTC
CDR3: CASSASRSRNEQFF

V: TRBV6-2/TRBV6-3
size: many
D: -
J: TRBJ1-1
DNA: TGTGCCAGCAGAGTGGGACCCCTGAACACTGAAGCTTTCTTT
CDR3: CASRVGPLNTEAFF

V: TRBV15
size: many
D: -
J: TRBJ2-7
DNA: TGTGCCACCAGCAGTGAGAGGTCGACCTACGAGCAGTACTTC
CDR3: CATSSERSTYEQYF

V: TRBV6-1
size: many
D: TRBD1
J: TRBJ1-1
DNA: TGTGCCAGCAGGAGATCCGGGACAGAGAACACTGAAGCTTTCTTT
CDR3: CASRRSGTENTEAFF

V: TRBV5-6
size: -
D: -
J: TRBJ1-2
DNA: TGTGCCAGCAGGACCAACACGGGTGGCTACACCTTC
CDR3: CASRTNTGGYTF

V: TRBV6-9
size: many
D: -
J: TRBJ1-5
DNA: TGTGCCAGCACTGGACATGCCAAGAATCAGCCCCAGCATTTT
CDR3: CASTGHAKNQPQHF

V: TRBV12-3/TRBV12-4
size: -
D: -
J: TRBJ2-1
DNA: TGTGCCAGCAGTTTCGGGGGCCCGCCCTACAATGAGCAGTTCTTC
CDR3: CASSFGGPPYNEQFF

V: TRBV2
size: many
D: -
J: TRBJ2-6
DNA: TGTGCCAGCAGGCCCTACAGGGCGGGGGCCAACGTCCTGACTTTC
CDR3: CASRPYRAGANVLTF

V: TRBV7-6
size: many
D: -
J: TRBJ2-7
DNA: TGTGCCAGCAGCTTAGGAGAGGGGAGCGAGCAGTACTTC
CDR3: CASSLGEGSEQYF

V: TRBV20-1
size: many
D: TRBD2
J: TRBJ2-1
DNA: TGCAGTGCTAACCCGACTAGCGGGGGCTACAATGAGCAGTTCTTC
CDR3: CSANPTSGGYNEQFF

V: TRBV5-1
size: many
D: TRBD2
J: TRBJ2-3
DNA: TGCGCCAGCAGCTTGGCTAGCGGGGGACGCTTCACAGATACGCAGTATTTT
CDR3: CASSLASGGRFTDTQYF